These T cell receptor beta chains were read from a single sample in a study of Ad26.COV2.S vaccination and SARS-CoV-2 variants. Generated by immunoSEQ multiplex PCR, the TCRdb table keeps only in-frame clones and is missing some. Of around 340,000 clones listed, about 88% are singletons. Material: peripheral blood, obtained in a trial of Ad26.COV2.S vaccine versus placebo. These receptors were collected from a person between 18 and 65 years old who received the Ad26.COV2.S COVID-19 vaccine or a placebo. CDR3s include the opening cysteine and the closing phenylalanine or tryptophan. Fields, in order: clone size, J gene, D gene, V gene, CDR3 protein, CDR3 DNA. A D gene is named only where the DNA matches it firmly. Not all rows give a size; the values are once, few, many and, for expanded clones, a class.

NA | TRBJ2-7 | TRBD1 | TRBV5-6 | CASSLGTGVSYEQYF | TGTGCCAGCAGCCTAGGGACAGGGGTTTCCTACGAGCAGTACTTC
NA | TRBJ1-5 | NA | TRBV5-4 | CASSLGGVAENQPQHF | TGTGCCAGCAGCTTAGGGGGGGTCGCTGAGAATCAGCCCCAGCATTTT
NA | TRBJ2-7 | NA | TRBV30 | CAWSLPPEKQYF | TGTGCCTGGAGTCTCCCGCCGGAAAAGCAGTACTTC
NA | TRBJ1-2 | TRBD1 | TRBV5-6 | CASSLHPGTGTYGYTF | TGTGCCAGCAGCCTACACCCCGGGACAGGGACCTATGGCTACACCTTC
NA | TRBJ2-1 | TRBD1 | TRBV11-1 | CASSPRRDRTYNEQFF | TGTGCCAGCAGCCCACGAAGGGACAGAACCTACAATGAGCAGTTCTTC
once | TRBJ1-5 | NA | TRBV2 | CASNHRGNQPQHF | TGTGCCAGCAATCACAGGGGCAATCAGCCCCAGCATTTT
NA | TRBJ1-3 | TRBD1 | TRBV30 | CAWSPGTGRITGNTIYF | TGTGCCTGGAGTCCGGGGACAGGGAGGATAACTGGAAACACCATATATTTT
NA | TRBJ1-2 | NA | TRBV7-2 | CASSLARLGQGDGYTF | TGTGCCAGCAGCTTAGCGCGGTTGGGGCAGGGAGATGGCTACACCTTC
NA | TRBJ1-1 | TRBD1 | TRBV30 | CALMGQLNTEAFF | TGTGCCTTAATGGGACAGTTGAACACTGAAGCTTTCTTT
NA | TRBJ2-1 | TRBD1 | TRBV18 | CASSSGQGNEQFF | TGTGCCAGCTCATCCGGACAGGGGAATGAGCAGTTCTTC
NA | TRBJ1-1 | TRBD1 | TRBV14 | CASSQLTGKNTEAFF | TGTGCCAGCAGCCAGTTGACAGGGAAGAACACTGAAGCTTTCTTT
NA | TRBJ2-7 | TRBD2 | TRBV30 | CAWSRALTVTSGSHEQYF | TGTGCCTGGAGCCGGGCCCTGACGGTAACTAGCGGGTCCCACGAGCAGTACTTC
NA | TRBJ2-5 | TRBD2 | TRBV7-6 | CASSPPGTSGSWGAKKETQYF | TGTGCCAGCAGCCCTCCCGGTACTAGCGGGAGCTGGGGGGCCAAAAAAGAGACCCAGTACTTC
NA | TRBJ2-5 | NA | TRBV7-3 | CASSNQGGQETQYF | TGTGCCAGCAGCAACCAGGGGGGACAAGAGACCCAGTACTTC
NA | TRBJ2-1 | NA | TRBV3-1/TRBV3-2 | CASSQDPPAYEQFF | TGTGCCAGCAGCCAAGATCCCCCAGCGTATGAGCAGTTCTTC
NA | TRBJ1-2 | NA | TRBV5-1 | CASTGDRGYGYTF | TGCGCCAGCACCGGAGATCGGGGGTATGGCTACACCTTC
NA | TRBJ2-3 | NA | TRBV27 | CASSPSRAADTQYF | TGTGCCAGCAGCCCTAGTAGAGCCGCAGATACGCAGTATTTT
NA | TRBJ1-2 | NA | TRBV7-8 | CASSDRRIANYGYTF | TGTGCCAGCAGCGACCGACGGATTGCTAACTATGGCTACACCTTC
NA | TRBJ1-3 | NA | TRBV27 | CASSFASGNTIYF | TGTGCCAGCAGTTTCGCATCTGGAAACACCATATATTTT
NA | TRBJ2-1 | NA | TRBV27 | CASSFRTSYYNEQFF | TGTGCCAGCAGTTTTCGTACTAGCTACTACAATGAGCAGTTCTTC
NA | TRBJ1-6 | NA | TRBV11-1 | CASSPSREGPLHF | TGTGCCAGCAGCCCCTCCAGGGAGGGACCCCTCCACTTT
NA | TRBJ2-7 | TRBD1 | TRBV7-2 | CASSLRSRGLIEQYF | TGTGCCAGCAGCTTAAGGAGCAGGGGGCTTATCGAGCAGTACTTC
once | TRBJ1-1 | NA | TRBV12-3/TRBV12-4 | CASCRDPNTEAFF | TGTGCCAGCTGCCGGGACCCGAACACTGAAGCTTTCTTT
NA | TRBJ1-6 | TRBD1 | TRBV5-1 | CASRQDTGAGSPLHF | TGCGCCAGCAGGCAGGACACAGGGGCAGGTTCACCCCTCCACTTT
NA | TRBJ1-2 | NA | TRBV11-2 | CASSLDFANLDYGYTF | TGTGCCAGCAGCTTAGACTTTGCGAATTTGGATTATGGCTACACCTTC
NA | TRBJ1-2 | NA | TRBV5-1 | CASSSPARGRSNYGYTF | TGCGCCAGCAGCTCCCCGGCTAGGGGACGGTCTAACTATGGCTACACCTTC
many | TRBJ2-1 | TRBD2 | TRBV6-4 | CASSDGTSGNEQFF | TGTGCCAGCAGTGACGGGACTAGTGGGAATGAGCAGTTCTTC
NA | TRBJ1-5 | TRBD1 | TRBV2 | CASSLPGQGWSRQPQHF | TGTGCCAGCTCCCTCCCGGGACAGGGTTGGAGTCGTCAGCCCCAGCATTTT
NA | TRBJ2-1 | NA | TRBV2 | CATTSYNEQFF | TGTGCCACCACTTCCTACAATGAGCAGTTCTTC
NA | TRBJ2-7 | NA | TRBV7-3 | CASSLMGQGSYEQYF | TGTGCCAGCAGCTTAATGGGGCAGGGGTCCTACGAGCAGTACTTC
NA | TRBJ2-7 | TRBD2 | TRBV11-2 | CASSLGLAGLAEQYF | TGTGCCAGCAGCCTAGGACTAGCGGGGCTCGCCGAGCAGTACTTC
NA | TRBJ1-1 | NA | TRBV19 | CASSIVGGSTEAFF | TGTGCCAGTAGTATAGTTGGGGGGTCCACTGAAGCTTTCTTT
NA | TRBJ1-3 | TRBD1 | TRBV4-3 | CASSLDRGSGNTIYF | TGCGCCAGCAGCCTCGACAGGGGGTCTGGAAACACCATATATTTT
NA | TRBJ2-7 | NA | TRBV9 | CASSDRTGSYEQYF | TGTGCCAGCAGCGACCGGACGGGCTCCTACGAGCAGTACTTC
NA | TRBJ2-3 | NA | TRBV4-3 | CASSQEALTDTQYF | TGCGCCAGCAGCCAAGAGGCCCTCACAGATACGCAGTATTTT
NA | TRBJ2-2 | NA | TRBV18 | CASSPTQGNTGELFF | TGTGCCAGCTCACCGACTCAGGGAAACACCGGGGAGCTGTTTTTT
NA | TRBJ1-4 | TRBD1 | TRBV4-1 | CASSRKMVTGEGEKLFF | TGCGCCAGCAGCCGCAAGATGGTGACAGGGGAAGGTGAAAAACTGTTTTTT
NA | TRBJ2-7 | TRBD1 | TRBV27 | CASRRQGASYEQYF | TGTGCCAGCAGGAGACAGGGGGCCTCCTACGAGCAGTACTTC
NA | TRBJ2-5 | NA | TRBV12-3/TRBV12-4 | CASGFSETQYF | TGTGCCAGCGGGTTTTCAGAGACCCAGTACTTC
NA | TRBJ2-1 | NA | TRBV7-8 | CASSLRRGYNEQFF | TGTGCCAGCAGCTTGAGACGGGGCTACAATGAGCAGTTCTTC
NA | TRBJ2-6 | NA | TRBV5-5 | CASSYGGAGANVLTF | TGTGCCAGCAGCTATGGCGGGGCTGGGGCCAACGTCCTGACTTTC
NA | TRBJ2-5 | TRBD2 | TRBV7-9 | CASSTYSLAGGETQYF | TGTGCCAGCAGCACCTACTCCCTAGCGGGAGGGGAGACCCAGTACTTC
NA | TRBJ2-7 | NA | TRBV4-2 | CASSQGVREYEQYF | TGTGCCAGCAGCCAAGGGGTCAGGGAATACGAGCAGTACTTC
NA | TRBJ2-7 | TRBD2 | TRBV4-3 | CASSLGLADYEQYF | TGCGCCAGCAGCCTAGGACTAGCGGATTACGAGCAGTACTTC
once | TRBJ1-1 | NA | TRBV7-9 | CASSSQGTMNTEAFF | TGTGCCAGCAGCTCGCAAGGGACGATGAACACTGAAGCTTTCTTT
NA | TRBJ2-7 | NA | TRBV7-2 | CASSPTLGLSYEQYF | TGTGCCAGCAGCCCCACCCTAGGTCTTTCCTACGAGCAGTACTTC
NA | TRBJ2-6 | NA | TRBV3-1/TRBV3-2 | CASSQGPAGGANVLTF | TGTGCCAGCAGCCAAGGACCAGCCGGTGGGGCCAACGTCCTGACTTTC
NA | TRBJ2-5 | NA | TRBV7-9 | CASSLVGSQETQYF | TGTGCCAGCAGCTTAGTCGGGTCACAAGAGACCCAGTACTTC
NA | TRBJ1-5 | NA | TRBV5-1 | CASSPEGGPNQPQHF | TGCGCCAGCAGCCCCGAGGGGGGGCCCAATCAGCCCCAGCATTTT
NA | TRBJ2-7 | NA | TRBV28 | CASTPGRVPYEQYF | TGTGCCAGCACCCCAGGCCGGGTACCCTACGAGCAGTACTTC
NA | TRBJ1-3 | NA | TRBV18 | CASSPPGASSGNTIYF | TGTGCCAGCTCACCACCGGGGGCGTCCTCTGGAAACACCATATATTTT
NA | TRBJ1-1 | NA | TRBV5-1 | CASSYNQVTEAFF | TGCGCCAGCAGCTATAATCAGGTCACTGAAGCTTTCTTT
NA | TRBJ2-1 | NA | TRBV28 | CASSLVGVNYNEQFF | TGTGCCAGCAGTTTGGTGGGAGTAAACTACAATGAGCAGTTCTTC
NA | TRBJ2-7 | TRBD1 | TRBV5-4 | CASSFPGQDSYEQYF | TGTGCCAGCAGCTTTCCTGGACAGGACTCCTACGAGCAGTACTTC
NA | TRBJ2-3 | NA | TRBV11-2 | CASRDYGDTQYF | TGTGCCAGCAGGGACTACGGCGATACGCAGTATTTT
NA | TRBJ2-1 | TRBD2 | TRBV5-8 | CASKRGYNEQFF | TGTGCCAGCAAGCGGGGCTACAATGAGCAGTTCTTC
NA | TRBJ2-3 | NA | TRBV3-1/TRBV3-2 | CASSRGTGTDTQYF | TGTGCCAGCAGCCGCGGGACAGGCACAGATACGCAGTATTTT
NA | TRBJ2-1 | TRBD2 | TRBV15 | CATSSERDASYNEQFF | TGTGCCACCAGCAGTGAGCGGGATGCATCCTACAATGAGCAGTTCTTC
once | TRBJ1-4 | NA | TRBV4-1 | CASSQEGTGLNEKLFF | TGCGCCAGCAGCCAAGAGGGAACAGGTCTTAATGAAAAACTGTTTTTT